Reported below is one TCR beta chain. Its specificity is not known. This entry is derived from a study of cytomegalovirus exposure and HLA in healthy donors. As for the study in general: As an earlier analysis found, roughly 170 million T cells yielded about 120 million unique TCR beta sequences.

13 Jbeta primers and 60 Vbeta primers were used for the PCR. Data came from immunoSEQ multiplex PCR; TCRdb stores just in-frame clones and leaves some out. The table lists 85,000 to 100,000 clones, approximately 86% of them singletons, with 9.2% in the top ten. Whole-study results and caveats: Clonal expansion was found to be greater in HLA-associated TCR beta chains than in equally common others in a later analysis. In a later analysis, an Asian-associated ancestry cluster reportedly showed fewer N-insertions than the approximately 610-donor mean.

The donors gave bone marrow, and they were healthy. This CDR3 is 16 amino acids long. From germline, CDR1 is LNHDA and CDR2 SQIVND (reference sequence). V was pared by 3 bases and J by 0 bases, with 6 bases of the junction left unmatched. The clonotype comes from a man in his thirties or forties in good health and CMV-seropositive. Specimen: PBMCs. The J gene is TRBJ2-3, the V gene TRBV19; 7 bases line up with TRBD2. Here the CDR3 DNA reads TGTGCCAGTAGTATCAGGTGGGGAGGGAGCACAGATACGCAGTATTTT. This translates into CASSIRWGGSTDTQYF.